This TCR beta chain appears in the sequencing data of a study of Graves' ophthalmopathy and Graves' hyperthyroidism (dated by TCRdb to the late 2010s). Turning to the overall study: Peripheral blood was collected at initial diagnosis, prior to any treatment. The study used TCR beta repertoire signatures to distinguish Graves' ophthalmopathy from Graves' hyperthyroidism and to predict progression to ophthalmopathy. After sampling, hyperthyroidism patients received methimazole starting at 30 mg daily, and ophthalmopathy patients received high-dose intravenous methylprednisolone. In a handful of hyperthyroidism patients, the T-cell repertoire of thyroid tissue was compared with the T-cell repertoire of blood. The approximately 100 discovery patients were divided at random into training and test sets in a 7:3 ratio. For independent validation, a separate cohort was made up of around 19 hyperthyroidism patients plus 17 patients who later progressed from hyperthyroidism to ophthalmopathy. To explore V-J signatures that separate ophthalmopathy from hyperthyroidism, a discovery set of about 96 patients was enrolled, consisting of 40 to 45 with ophthalmopathy and roughly 57 with stable hyperthyroidism. In total, approximately 130 blood samples were TCR-sequenced: some 40 ophthalmopathy, under 80 hyperthyroidism and about 17 hyperthyroidism-to-ophthalmopathy patients. Overall study outcomes, separate from this receptor: No statistical method was used to set the sample size in advance, and the investigators knew which group each participant was assigned to. Most expanded thyroid clonotypes with frequency above 0.001 were also detected in blood, suggesting blood repertoires may reflect the thyroid immune response. In validation, the model predicted ophthalmopathy progression with about 71% sensitivity and about 73% specificity; some 13 predicted patients were CT-confirmed with GO in a median of 6.5 months. In cross-validation, the 13-signature model distinguished ophthalmopathy from stable hyperthyroidism with around 90% sensitivity and around 83% specificity, while in the test set the corresponding values were about 80% and 75%.

There are many counts of this clonotype. What antigen it recognizes has not been identified. No base quality values were provided; no much bigger clone lies one nucleotide off. Trimming costs V 3 bases and J 10 bases, and their ends lie 16 bases apart. The germline V gene (reference sequence) sets CDR1 to GTSNPN and CDR2 to SVGIG. The CDR3 sequence holds 13 residues, the cysteine and phenylalanine included. The entry retains the CDR3 DNA only, 39 bases that are in frame from base 1. TCR beta CDR3 regions were amplified from RNA transcripts for repertoire sequencing. The first round was an RT-PCR using HTBI primers with the Qiagen OneStep RT-PCR kit, and this first round was followed by a second-round multiplex PCR, then size selection and purification. Libraries were sequenced on an Illumina HiSeq2000 using paired-end 100 bp reads. The source study handled its data this way. SOAPnuke was used to process the reads, removing any read that contained adapters or uncalled bases, had a mean Phred below 15, or lacked an exact match to the constant primer or identifier. COPE v1.2.5 was used to merge the high-quality paired reads. Clonotypes were defined as unique nucleotide sequences and were aligned to IMGT TRB V, D and J references using MiTCR v1.1. Only V-J combinations with frequency above 0.0001 were analysed, covering approximately 99% of repertoires. For each V-J combination, a TCR clonal expansion and chaos score was defined as the ratio of F50 clonal expansion to chaos observed in the TCRdist matrix. Welch's t-statistics and random forest were used to narrow the features down to about a dozen V-J combinations, which were then fed into a naive Bayes classifier. The Morisita-Horn index was used to measure how similar the thyroid and blood repertoires were. TCRdb redid the processing of the public reads, applying fastp at Q25 and MiXCR, and retained in-frame beta chains. CDR3 protein duplicates are merged, each entry listing the most common genes and DNA. For this entry, the V and J calls and clone size follow TCRdb and not the study's own pipeline. The sample profile shows about 500,000 distinct CDR3 sequences; approximately 15% of them were found once. The ten biggest clones cover about 10% of the sample.

Patients with ophthalmopathy had moderately to severely active disease, with a Clinical Activity Score of 3 or more, a NOSPECS grade of 4 or more, and a disease duration of less than 3 months. Patients were excluded if they had other autoimmune diseases, uncontrolled infections, pregnancy or lactation. Diagnosis was based on clinical symptoms, serum thyroxine, TRAb, thyroid ultrasound and orbital computed tomography. PBMCs were isolated from about 9.2 ml of fresh peripheral blood by Ficoll-Paque density gradient centrifugation. Total RNA was extracted using Trizol reagent, and RNA quality was checked on an Agilent 2100 Bioanalyzer.

This clonotype was obtained from a woman aged 25 to 39 with Graves' ophthalmopathy. Donor details come from another sample of the same person, matched by shared clones. The rearranged chain carries TRBV30 and TRBJ1-5, with the D gene call left open. The material sequenced was blood. In nucleotides, the sequence is TGTGCCTGGAGGGGAACTGCCGTCGGACCCCAGCATTTT. Protein translation: CAWRGTAVGPQHF.